The sequence of this T cell receptor beta chain was determined in a study of cytomegalovirus exposure and HLA in healthy donors. Overall study: The same platform was used for the roughly 130 validation repertoires and the 500 to 700 first-cohort repertoires, a later analysis reported. Study-wide results and limits: Rare sequences made up most TCRs, while some public TCRs were found in many donors. Subsequent analysis showed first-cohort TCR clusters tending to co-occur in some 120 validation repertoires.

From the roughly 120-subject validation cohort, which was separate from the roughly 630-subject first cohort, the donors were drawn. Details on this clone: No antigen is known for it.

The CDR3 runs 15 residues. Unmatched junction bases numbered 7, after V lost 5 bases and J lost 2 bases. Germline V gene lookup returns CDR1 MNHNS and CDR2 SASEGT. Some clones are missing from TCRdb's copy, which holds only in-frame ones; the method was immunoSEQ multiplex PCR. The sample holds 100,000 to 150,000 clones; 90% to 96% are singletons and the top ten take 1.7%. The chain carries TRBV6-1 and TRBJ2-5, with 8 nucleotides matching TRBD2. This sequence originates from a man aged 18 to 29 in good health and CMV-seronegative. The sample comprised PBMCs. CDR3 protein: CASSRAAGAQETQYF. The DNA of the CDR3 is TGTGCCAGCAGTCGGGCAGCGGGGGCACAAGAGACCCAGTACTTC.